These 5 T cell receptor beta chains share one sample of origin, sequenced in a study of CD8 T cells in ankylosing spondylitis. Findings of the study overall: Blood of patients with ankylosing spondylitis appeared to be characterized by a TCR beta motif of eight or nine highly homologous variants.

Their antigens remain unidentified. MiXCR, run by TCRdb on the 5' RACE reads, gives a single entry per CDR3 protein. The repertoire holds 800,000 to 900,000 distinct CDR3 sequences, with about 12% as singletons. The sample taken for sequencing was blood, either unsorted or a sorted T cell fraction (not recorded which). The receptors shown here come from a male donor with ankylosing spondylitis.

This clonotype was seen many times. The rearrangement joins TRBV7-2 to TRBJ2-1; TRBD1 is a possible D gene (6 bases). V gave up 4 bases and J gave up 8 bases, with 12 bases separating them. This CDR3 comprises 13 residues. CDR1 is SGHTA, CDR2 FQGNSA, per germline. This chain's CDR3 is CASSSRGSDEQFF. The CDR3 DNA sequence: TGTGCCAGCAGCTCGAGGGGGTCCGATGAGCAGTTCTTC.

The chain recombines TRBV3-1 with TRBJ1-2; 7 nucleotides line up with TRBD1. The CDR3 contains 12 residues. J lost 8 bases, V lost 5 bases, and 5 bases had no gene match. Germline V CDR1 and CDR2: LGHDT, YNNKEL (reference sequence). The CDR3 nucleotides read TGTGCCAGCAGCAACAGGGGACCCGGCTACACCTTC. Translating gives CASSNRGPGYTF.

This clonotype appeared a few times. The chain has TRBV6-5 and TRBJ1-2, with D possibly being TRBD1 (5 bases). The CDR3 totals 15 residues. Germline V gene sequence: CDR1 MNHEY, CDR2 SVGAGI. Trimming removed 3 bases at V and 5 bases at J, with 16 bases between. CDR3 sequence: CASSYLGARSYGYTF. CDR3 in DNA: TGTGCCAGCAGTTATCTTGGGGCCAGAAGTTATGGCTACACCTTC.

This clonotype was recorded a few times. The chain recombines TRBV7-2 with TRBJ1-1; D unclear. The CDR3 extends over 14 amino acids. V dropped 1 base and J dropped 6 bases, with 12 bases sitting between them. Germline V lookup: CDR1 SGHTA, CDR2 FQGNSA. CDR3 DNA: TGTGCCAGCAGCTTAGACCCCGGAGGCGCTGAAGCTTTCTTT. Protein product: CASSLDPGGAEAFF.

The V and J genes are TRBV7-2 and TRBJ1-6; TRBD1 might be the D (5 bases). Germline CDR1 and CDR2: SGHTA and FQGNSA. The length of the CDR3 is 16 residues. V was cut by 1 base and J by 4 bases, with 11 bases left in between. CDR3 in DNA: TGTGCCAGCAGCTTAGATGGCAGGGAATATAATTCACCCCTCCACTTT. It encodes CASSLDGREYNSPLHF.